This is a list of T cell receptor beta chains from one sample in a study of blood T cell repertoires in COVID-19. Sequencing was performed with immunoSEQ multiplex PCR; in TCRdb, only in-frame clones are kept and a portion is missing. The table lists 390,000 or so clones, more than 75% of them singletons. Sequencing was carried out using PBMCs or T cells enriched from blood (not recorded which). These receptor sequences come from a woman aged 45-60 years who had recovered from COVID-19. CDR3s include the opening cysteine and the closing phenylalanine or tryptophan. The D gene is left open where the match is weak. A clone size is listed for some rows: how often the clone was seen (once, few, many), or a class if it is expanded.

j_gene: TRBJ1-1; abundance: .; v_gene: TRBV5-6; d_gene: .; CDR3aa: CASSLAGGMGTEAFF; CDR3nt: TGTGCCAGCAGCTTGGCCGGGGGGATGGGCACTGAAGCTTTCTTT
j_gene: TRBJ2-1; abundance: .; v_gene: TRBV7-9; d_gene: .; CDR3aa: CASSLRLGSSYNEQFF; CDR3nt: TGTGCCAGCAGCTTACGACTGGGTAGCTCCTACAATGAGCAGTTCTTC
j_gene: TRBJ1-2; abundance: .; v_gene: TRBV7-8; d_gene: TRBD1; CDR3aa: CASSKTGRANYGYTF; CDR3nt: TGTGCCAGCAGCAAGACAGGGAGAGCTAACTATGGCTACACCTTC
j_gene: TRBJ1-5; abundance: once; v_gene: TRBV19; d_gene: .; CDR3aa: CASSKGGDRGNQPQHF; CDR3nt: TGTGCCAGTAGTAAGGGGGGGGACCGTGGCAATCAGCCCCAGCATTTT
j_gene: TRBJ2-1; abundance: .; v_gene: TRBV19; d_gene: TRBD1; CDR3aa: CASSTWWDREDNEQFF; CDR3nt: TGTGCCAGTAGTACCTGGTGGGACAGGGAGGACAATGAGCAGTTCTTC
j_gene: TRBJ1-5; abundance: few; v_gene: TRBV28; d_gene: TRBD1; CDR3aa: CASSLGDRPNQPQHF; CDR3nt: TGTGCCAGCAGTTTAGGGGACAGGCCAAATCAGCCCCAGCATTTT
j_gene: TRBJ1-6; abundance: .; v_gene: TRBV2; d_gene: .; CDR3aa: CATKPTPGVNSPLHF; CDR3nt: TGTGCCACCAAGCCCACCCCAGGGGTAAATTCACCCCTCCACTTT
j_gene: TRBJ1-6; abundance: .; v_gene: TRBV7-9; d_gene: .; CDR3aa: CASSATGTYNSPLHF; CDR3nt: TGTGCCAGCAGCGCCACCGGGACATATAATTCACCCCTCCACTTT
j_gene: TRBJ2-7; abundance: .; v_gene: TRBV7-6; d_gene: TRBD2; CDR3aa: CASSPGLAGGYEQYF; CDR3nt: TGTGCCAGCAGCCCAGGGCTAGCGGGGGGCTACGAGCAGTACTTC
j_gene: TRBJ1-2; abundance: .; v_gene: TRBV2; d_gene: .; CDR3aa: CASSPDNNYGYTF; CDR3nt: TGTGCCAGCAGTCCCGACAACAACTATGGCTACACCTTC
j_gene: TRBJ2-7; abundance: once; v_gene: TRBV28; d_gene: TRBD2; CDR3aa: CASTQPRWRGGYEQYF; CDR3nt: TGTGCCAGCACCCAACCTAGATGGCGGGGGGGTTACGAGCAGTACTTC
j_gene: TRBJ1-4; abundance: .; v_gene: TRBV12-3/TRBV12-4; d_gene: .; CDR3aa: CASSFVRTTELFF; CDR3nt: TGTGCCAGCAGTTTTGTTCGGACAACGGAACTGTTTTTT
j_gene: TRBJ1-5; abundance: .; v_gene: TRBV29-1; d_gene: TRBD1; CDR3aa: CSAVTGAGQPQHF; CDR3nt: TGCAGCGCTGTCACAGGGGCCGGTCAGCCCCAGCATTTT
j_gene: TRBJ1-5; abundance: few; v_gene: TRBV28; d_gene: TRBD1; CDR3aa: CASSTIQGRLQPQHF; CDR3nt: TGTGCCAGCAGTACTATACAGGGGAGGTTGCAGCCCCAGCATTTT
j_gene: TRBJ2-1; abundance: once; v_gene: TRBV3-1/TRBV3-2; d_gene: TRBD1; CDR3aa: CASSPRTGGSDEQFF; CDR3nt: TGTGCCAGCAGCCCCCGGACAGGGGGCAGCGATGAGCAGTTCTTC
j_gene: TRBJ2-1; abundance: .; v_gene: TRBV4-2; d_gene: .; CDR3aa: CASSSMRNNEQFF; CDR3nt: TGTGCCAGCAGCTCAATGAGGAACAATGAGCAGTTCTTC
j_gene: TRBJ2-7; abundance: .; v_gene: TRBV29-1; d_gene: .; CDR3aa: CSVEGRNTYEQYF; CDR3nt: TGCAGCGTTGAAGGGAGAAACACCTACGAGCAGTACTTC
j_gene: TRBJ2-1; abundance: .; v_gene: TRBV7-6; d_gene: TRBD1; CDR3aa: CASSLAWGQGTYNEQFF; CDR3nt: TGTGCCAGCAGCTTAGCCTGGGGACAGGGGACCTACAATGAGCAGTTCTTC
j_gene: TRBJ1-2; abundance: .; v_gene: TRBV15; d_gene: TRBD1; CDR3aa: CATSRQGVSYGYTF; CDR3nt: TGTGCCACCAGTAGACAGGGGGTTAGCTATGGCTACACCTTC
j_gene: TRBJ1-5; abundance: .; v_gene: TRBV28; d_gene: TRBD1; CDR3aa: CASSLTGQGLSQPQHF; CDR3nt: TGTGCCAGCAGTTTAACGGGACAGGGGTTGTCTCAGCCCCAGCATTTT
j_gene: TRBJ1-2; abundance: .; v_gene: TRBV3-1/TRBV3-2; d_gene: .; CDR3aa: CASSSGQYGYTF; CDR3nt: TGTGCCAGCAGCTCAGGACAGTATGGCTACACCTTC
j_gene: TRBJ2-5; abundance: .; v_gene: TRBV28; d_gene: .; CDR3aa: CASMGGGWETQYF; CDR3nt: TGTGCCAGCATGGGGGGGGGCTGGGAGACCCAGTACTTC
j_gene: TRBJ2-1; abundance: .; v_gene: TRBV9; d_gene: TRBD1; CDR3aa: CASSSGTGGQEQFF; CDR3nt: TGTGCCAGCAGCTCCGGGACAGGGGGCCAGGAGCAGTTCTTC
j_gene: TRBJ1-3; abundance: .; v_gene: TRBV7-9; d_gene: .; CDR3aa: CASSLNQGSGNTIYF; CDR3nt: TGTGCCAGCAGCTTAAACCAGGGCTCTGGAAACACCATATATTTT
j_gene: TRBJ2-3; abundance: .; v_gene: TRBV10-3; d_gene: .; CDR3aa: CAIRSFGHRTDTQYF; CDR3nt: TGTGCCATCCGGTCGTTCGGACACCGCACAGATACGCAGTATTTT
j_gene: TRBJ2-5; abundance: .; v_gene: TRBV27; d_gene: TRBD2; CDR3aa: CASMGTSVYQETQYF; CDR3nt: TGTGCCAGCATGGGGACTAGCGTGTACCAAGAGACCCAGTACTTC
j_gene: TRBJ2-3; abundance: .; v_gene: TRBV11-2; d_gene: TRBD2; CDR3aa: CASSRSSRLAGDSTDTQYF; CDR3nt: TGTGCCAGCAGCCGAAGTAGTCGACTAGCGGGGGATTCCACAGATACGCAGTATTTT
j_gene: TRBJ1-2; abundance: .; v_gene: TRBV5-4; d_gene: TRBD1; CDR3aa: CASSADRAANYGYTF; CDR3nt: TGTGCCAGCAGCGCCGACAGGGCCGCTAACTATGGCTACACCTTC
j_gene: TRBJ1-1; abundance: once; v_gene: TRBV23-1; d_gene: TRBD1; CDR3aa: CASSQWKDRGAFF; CDR3nt: TGCGCCAGCAGTCAATGGAAGGACAGGGGAGCTTTCTTT
j_gene: TRBJ1-4; abundance: .; v_gene: TRBV28; d_gene: TRBD1; CDR3aa: CASRGGPNEKLFF; CDR3nt: TGTGCCAGCAGAGGGGGCCCTAATGAAAAACTGTTTTTT
j_gene: TRBJ2-3; abundance: .; v_gene: TRBV9; d_gene: .; CDR3aa: CASSVESGSTDTQYF; CDR3nt: TGTGCCAGCAGCGTAGAGTCAGGGAGCACAGATACGCAGTATTTT